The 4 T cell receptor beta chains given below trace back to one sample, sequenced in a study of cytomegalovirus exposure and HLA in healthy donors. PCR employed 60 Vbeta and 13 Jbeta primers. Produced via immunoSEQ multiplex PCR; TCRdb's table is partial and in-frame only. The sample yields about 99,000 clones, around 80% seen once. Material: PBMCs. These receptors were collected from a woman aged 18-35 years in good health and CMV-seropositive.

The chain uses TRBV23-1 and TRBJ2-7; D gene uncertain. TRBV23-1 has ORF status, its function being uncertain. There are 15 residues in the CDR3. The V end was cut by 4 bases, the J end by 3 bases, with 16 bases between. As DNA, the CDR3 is TGCGCCAGCAGTCCCCGGCCAGGTTTAGGCTACGAGCAGTACTTC. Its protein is CASSPRPGLGYEQYF.

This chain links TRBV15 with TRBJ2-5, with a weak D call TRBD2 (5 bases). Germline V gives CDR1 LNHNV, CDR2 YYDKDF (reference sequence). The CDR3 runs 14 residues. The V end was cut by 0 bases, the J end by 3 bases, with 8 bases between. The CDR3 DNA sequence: TGTGCCACCAGCAGAGATCTCGGGAAAGAGACCCAGTACTTC. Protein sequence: CATSRDLGKETQYF.

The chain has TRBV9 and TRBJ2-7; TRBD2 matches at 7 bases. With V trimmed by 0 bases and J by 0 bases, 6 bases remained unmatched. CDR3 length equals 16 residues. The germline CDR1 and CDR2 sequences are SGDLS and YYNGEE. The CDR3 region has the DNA TGTGCCAGCAGCGTAGGGGGGGGAAGGAGCTCCTACGAGCAGTACTTC. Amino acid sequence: CASSVGGGRSSYEQYF. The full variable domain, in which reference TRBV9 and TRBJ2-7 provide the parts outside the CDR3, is DSGVTQTPKHLITATGQRVTLRCSPRSGDLSVYWYQQSLDQGLQFLIQYYNGEERAKGNILERFSAQQFPDLHSELNLSSLELGDSALYFCASSVGGGRSSYEQYFGPGTRLTVT.

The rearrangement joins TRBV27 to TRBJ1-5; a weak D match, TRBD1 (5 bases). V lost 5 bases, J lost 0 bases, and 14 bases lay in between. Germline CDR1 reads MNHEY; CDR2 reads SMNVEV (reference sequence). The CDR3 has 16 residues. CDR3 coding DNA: TGTGCCAGCAGTCCATCACGGGGGGATAGCAATCAGCCCCAGCATTTT. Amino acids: CASSPSRGDSNQPQHF.